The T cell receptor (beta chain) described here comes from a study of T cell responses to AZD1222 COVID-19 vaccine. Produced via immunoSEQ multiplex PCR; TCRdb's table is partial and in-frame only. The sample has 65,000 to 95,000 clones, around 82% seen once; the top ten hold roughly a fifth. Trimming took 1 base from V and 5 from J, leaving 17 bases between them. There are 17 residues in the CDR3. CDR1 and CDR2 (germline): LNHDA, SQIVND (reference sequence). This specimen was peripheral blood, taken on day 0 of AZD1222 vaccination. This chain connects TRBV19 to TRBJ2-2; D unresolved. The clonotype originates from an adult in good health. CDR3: CASSIAMGWGYTGELFF. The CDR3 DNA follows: TGTGCCAGTAGTATAGCAATGGGGTGGGGTTATACCGGGGAGCTGTTTTTT.